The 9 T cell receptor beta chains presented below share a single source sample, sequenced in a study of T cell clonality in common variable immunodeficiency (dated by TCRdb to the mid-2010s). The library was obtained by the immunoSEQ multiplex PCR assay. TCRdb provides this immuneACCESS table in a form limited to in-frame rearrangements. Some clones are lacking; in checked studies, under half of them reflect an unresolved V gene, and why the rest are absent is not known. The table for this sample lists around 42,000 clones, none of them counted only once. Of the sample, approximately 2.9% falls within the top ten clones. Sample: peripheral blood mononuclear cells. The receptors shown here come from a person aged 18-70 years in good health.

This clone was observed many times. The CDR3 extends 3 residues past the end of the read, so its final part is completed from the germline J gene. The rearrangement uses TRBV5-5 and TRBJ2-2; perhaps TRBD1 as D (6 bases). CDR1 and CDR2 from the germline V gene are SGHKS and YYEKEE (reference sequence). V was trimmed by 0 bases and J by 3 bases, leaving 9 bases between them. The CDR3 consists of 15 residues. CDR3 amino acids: CASSLVRTDTGELFF. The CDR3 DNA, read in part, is TGTGCCAGCAGCTTGGTACGGACAGACACCGGGGAG.

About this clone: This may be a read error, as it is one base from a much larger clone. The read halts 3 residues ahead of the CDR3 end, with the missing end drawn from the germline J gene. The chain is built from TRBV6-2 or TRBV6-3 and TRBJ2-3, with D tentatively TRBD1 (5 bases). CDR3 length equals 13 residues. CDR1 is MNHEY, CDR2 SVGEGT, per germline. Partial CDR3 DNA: TGTGCCAGCCAAGATGACAGCCCCAAGCCG. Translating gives CASQDDSPKP. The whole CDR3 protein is CASQDDSPKPQYF.

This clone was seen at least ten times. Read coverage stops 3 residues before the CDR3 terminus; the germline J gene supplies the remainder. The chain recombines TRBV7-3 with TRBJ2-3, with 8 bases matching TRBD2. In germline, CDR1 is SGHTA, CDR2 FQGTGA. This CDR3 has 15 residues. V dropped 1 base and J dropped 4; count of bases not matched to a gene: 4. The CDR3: CASSLIGSGADTQYF. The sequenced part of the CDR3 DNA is TGTGCCAGCAGCTTAATCGGTAGCGGGGCAGATACG.

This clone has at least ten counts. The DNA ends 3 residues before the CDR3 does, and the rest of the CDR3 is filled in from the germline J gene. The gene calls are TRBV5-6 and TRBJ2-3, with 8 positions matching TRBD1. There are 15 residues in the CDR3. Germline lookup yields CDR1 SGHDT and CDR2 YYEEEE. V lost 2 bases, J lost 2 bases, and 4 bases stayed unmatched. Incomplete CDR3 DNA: TGTGCCAGCAGCTTATCGGGACAGGCCACAGATACG. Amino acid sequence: CASSLSGQATDT. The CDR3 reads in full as CASSLSGQATDTQYF.

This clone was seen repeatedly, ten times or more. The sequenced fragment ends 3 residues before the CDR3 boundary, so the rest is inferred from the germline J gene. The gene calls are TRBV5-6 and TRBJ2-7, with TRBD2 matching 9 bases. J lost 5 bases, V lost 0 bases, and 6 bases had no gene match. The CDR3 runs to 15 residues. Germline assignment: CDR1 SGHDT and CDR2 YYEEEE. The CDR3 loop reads CASSLGLAGTDEQYF. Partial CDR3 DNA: TGTGCCAGCAGCTTGGGCCTAGCGGGAACGGACGAG.

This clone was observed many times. CDR3 sequence reads: CASSIIQGRYNEQFF. The covered CDR3 bases are TGTGCCAGTAGTATTATACAGGGTCGGTACAATGAG. The chain employs TRBV19 and TRBJ2-1; a weak D match, TRBD1 (6 bases). The read comes to an end 3 residues before the CDR3 does, leaving the germline J gene to fill in the end. Trimming removed 3 bases at V and 4 bases at J, with 13 bases between. This CDR3 region has 15 residues. Germline V gene sequence: CDR1 LNHDA, CDR2 SQIVND (reference sequence).

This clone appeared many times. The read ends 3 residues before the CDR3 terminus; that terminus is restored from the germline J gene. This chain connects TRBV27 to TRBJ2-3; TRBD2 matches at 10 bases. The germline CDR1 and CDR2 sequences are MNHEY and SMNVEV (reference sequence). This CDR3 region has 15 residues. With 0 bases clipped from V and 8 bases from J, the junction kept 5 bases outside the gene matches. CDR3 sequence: CASSLSASGRGTQYF. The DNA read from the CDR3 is TGTGCCAGCAGTTTATCGGCTAGCGGGAGAGGTACG.

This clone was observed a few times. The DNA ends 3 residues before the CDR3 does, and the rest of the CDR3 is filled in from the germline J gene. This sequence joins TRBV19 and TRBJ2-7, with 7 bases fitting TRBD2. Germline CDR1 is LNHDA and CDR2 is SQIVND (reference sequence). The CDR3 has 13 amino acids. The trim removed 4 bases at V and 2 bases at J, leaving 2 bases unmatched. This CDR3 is CASSNLAAYEQYF. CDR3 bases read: TGTGCCAGTAGTAACCTAGCGGCCTACGAG.

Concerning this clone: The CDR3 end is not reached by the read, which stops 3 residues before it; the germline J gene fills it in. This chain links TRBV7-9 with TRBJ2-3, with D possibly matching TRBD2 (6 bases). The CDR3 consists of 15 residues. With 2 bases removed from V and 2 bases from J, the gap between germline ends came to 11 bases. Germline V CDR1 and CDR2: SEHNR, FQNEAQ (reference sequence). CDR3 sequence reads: CASSLIERATDTQYF. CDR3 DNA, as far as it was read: TGTGCCAGCAGCTTAATTGAGCGGGCCACAGATACG.